This T cell receptor (beta chain) was sequenced during a study of blood T cell repertoires in COVID-19. Across the study: COVID-19 samples from acute and convalescent phases originated in the United States, Italy and Spain.

Per the original data handling: From reference gene primer amplification, estimates of nucleated cell counts were derived. TCRdb's copy holds only in-frame clones and misses some; the assay was immunoSEQ multiplex PCR. V and J calls and clone size follow that table, whereas D and trimming were derived from the DNA. Of some 280,000 clones listed, 89% are singletons. The CDR3 has 15 residues. From germline, CDR1 is MNHEY and CDR2 SVGAGI. V shed 5 bases and J shed 0 bases, with 13 bases lying between them. This rearrangement joins TRBV6-5 to TRBJ1-1; tentative D call: TRBD1 (5 bases). The source material was peripheral blood. The TCR originated in a woman aged 60-70 years with acute or convalescent COVID-19. The CDR3 DNA is TGTGCCAGCAGTCCGACAGTAAACATGAACACTGAAGCTTTCTTT. Amino acid sequence: CASSPTVNMNTEAFF.